The clone carrying this T cell receptor beta chain came up many times. This sample stems from a study of neurological immune-mediated disorders. Time point noted: longitudinal time-point 3. The cDNA came from 5'RACE, which used 10-nucleotide random UMIs. TCRdb analysed the 5' RACE reads with MiXCR anew, one entry per CDR3 protein. The sample includes 95,000 to 110,000 distinct CDR3 sequences, about a tenth seen only once; the top ten take under 4%. Trimming shortened V by 4 bases and J by 3 bases, and 10 bases separated the two germline ends. The CDR3 loop spans 13 amino acids. Looked up from germline, CDR1 is SGHKS and CDR2 is YYEKEE (reference sequence).

This TCR came from a female donor with HTLV-1-associated myelopathy (HAM/TSP). The sequencing input was PBMCs. The chain carries TRBV5-5 and TRBJ2-5; D is perhaps TRBD1 (6 bases). CDR3 coding DNA: TGTGCCAGCAGCCATCGGACAGAAGAGACCCAGTACTTC. It encodes CASSHRTEETQYF.